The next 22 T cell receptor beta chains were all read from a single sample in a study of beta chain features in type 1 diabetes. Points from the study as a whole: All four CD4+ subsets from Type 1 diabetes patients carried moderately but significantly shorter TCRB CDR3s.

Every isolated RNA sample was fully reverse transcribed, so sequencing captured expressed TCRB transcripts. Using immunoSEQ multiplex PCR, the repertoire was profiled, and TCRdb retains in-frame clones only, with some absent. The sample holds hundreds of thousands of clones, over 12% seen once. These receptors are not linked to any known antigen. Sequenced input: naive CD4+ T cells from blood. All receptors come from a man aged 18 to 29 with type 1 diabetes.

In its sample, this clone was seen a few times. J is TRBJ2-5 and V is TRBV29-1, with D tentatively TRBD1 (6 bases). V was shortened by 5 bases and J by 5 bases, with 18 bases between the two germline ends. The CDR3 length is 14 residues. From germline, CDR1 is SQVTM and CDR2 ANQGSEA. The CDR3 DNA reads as TGCAGCGTTTTCGACAGGCACCCCGTCGAGACCCAGTACTTC. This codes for CSVFDRHPVETQYF. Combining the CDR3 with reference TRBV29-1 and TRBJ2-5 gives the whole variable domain SAVISQKPSRDICQRGTSLTIQCQVDSQVTMMFWYRQQPGQSLTLIATANQGSEATYESGFVIDKFPISRPNLTFSTLTVSNMSPEDSSIYLCSVFDRHPVETQYFGPGTRLLVL.

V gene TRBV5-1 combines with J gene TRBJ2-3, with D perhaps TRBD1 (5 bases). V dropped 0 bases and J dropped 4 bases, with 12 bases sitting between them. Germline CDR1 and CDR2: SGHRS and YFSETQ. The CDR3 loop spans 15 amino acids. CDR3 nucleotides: TGCGCCAGCAGCTTGGCGGGTGTGACAGCAGATACGCAGTATTTT. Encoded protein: CASSLAGVTADTQYF.

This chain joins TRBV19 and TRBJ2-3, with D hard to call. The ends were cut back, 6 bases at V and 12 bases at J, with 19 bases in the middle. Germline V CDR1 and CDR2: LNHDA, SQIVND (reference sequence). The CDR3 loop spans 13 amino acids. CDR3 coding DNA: TGTGCCAGTAGGGTGAACGAGGATCGTCCTCAGTATTTT. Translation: CASRVNEDRPQYF.

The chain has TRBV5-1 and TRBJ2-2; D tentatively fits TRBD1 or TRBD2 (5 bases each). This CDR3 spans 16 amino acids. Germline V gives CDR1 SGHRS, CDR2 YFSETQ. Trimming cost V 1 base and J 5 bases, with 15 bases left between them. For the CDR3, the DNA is TGCGCCAGCAGCTTGCTAGGGACCACACGGACCGGGGAGCTGTTTTTT. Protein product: CASSLLGTTRTGELFF.

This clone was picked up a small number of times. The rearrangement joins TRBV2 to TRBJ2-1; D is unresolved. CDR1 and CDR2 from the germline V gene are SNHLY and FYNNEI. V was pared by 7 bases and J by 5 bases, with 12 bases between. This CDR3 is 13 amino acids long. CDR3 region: CASKTDPDNEQFF. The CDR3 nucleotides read TGTGCCAGCAAGACCGACCCGGACAATGAGCAGTTCTTC.

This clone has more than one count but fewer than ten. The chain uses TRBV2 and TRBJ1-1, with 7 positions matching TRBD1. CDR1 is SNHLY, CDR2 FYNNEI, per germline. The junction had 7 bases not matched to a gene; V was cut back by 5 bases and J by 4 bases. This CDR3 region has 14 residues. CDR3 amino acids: CASSPQGWGTEAFF. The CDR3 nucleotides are TGTGCCAGCAGTCCACAGGGGTGGGGCACTGAAGCTTTCTTT.

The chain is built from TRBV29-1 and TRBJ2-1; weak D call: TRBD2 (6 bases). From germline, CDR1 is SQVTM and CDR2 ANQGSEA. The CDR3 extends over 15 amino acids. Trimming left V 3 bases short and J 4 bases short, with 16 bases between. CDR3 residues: CSVDRGGGVYNEQFF. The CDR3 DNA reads TGCAGCGTTGATAGAGGCGGAGGGGTTTACAATGAGCAGTTCTTC.

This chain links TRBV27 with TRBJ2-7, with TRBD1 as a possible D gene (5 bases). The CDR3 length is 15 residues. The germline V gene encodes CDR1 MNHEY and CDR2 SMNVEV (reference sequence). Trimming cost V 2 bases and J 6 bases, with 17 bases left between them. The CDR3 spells CASSLMGPTAREQYF. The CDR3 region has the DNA TGTGCCAGCAGTTTAATGGGGCCCACGGCGCGCGAGCAGTACTTC.

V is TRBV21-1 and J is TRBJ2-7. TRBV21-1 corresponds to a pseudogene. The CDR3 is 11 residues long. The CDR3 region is CASSKVAEQYF. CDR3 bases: TGTGCCAGCAGCAAAGTTGCCGAGCAGTACTTC.

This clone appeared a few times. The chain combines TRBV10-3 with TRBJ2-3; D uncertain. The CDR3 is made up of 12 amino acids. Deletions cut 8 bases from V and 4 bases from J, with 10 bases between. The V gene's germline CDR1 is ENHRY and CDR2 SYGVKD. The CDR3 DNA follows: TGTGCCATCGCGAGTGGTGCAGATACGCAGTATTTT. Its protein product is CAIASGADTQYF.

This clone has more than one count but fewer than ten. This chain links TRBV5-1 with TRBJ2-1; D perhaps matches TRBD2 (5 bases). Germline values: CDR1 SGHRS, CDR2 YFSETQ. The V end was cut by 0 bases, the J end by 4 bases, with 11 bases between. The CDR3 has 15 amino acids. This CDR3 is CASSLGGRRYNEQFF. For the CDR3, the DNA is TGCGCCAGCAGCTTGGGTGGGAGACGGTACAATGAGCAGTTCTTC.

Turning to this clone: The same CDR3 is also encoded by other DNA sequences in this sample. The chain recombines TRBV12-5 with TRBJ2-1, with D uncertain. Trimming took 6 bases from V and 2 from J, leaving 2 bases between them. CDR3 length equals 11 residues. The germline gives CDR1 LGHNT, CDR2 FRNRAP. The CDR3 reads CASGTYNEQFF. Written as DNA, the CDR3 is TGTGCTAGTGGCACCTACAATGAGCAGTTCTTC.

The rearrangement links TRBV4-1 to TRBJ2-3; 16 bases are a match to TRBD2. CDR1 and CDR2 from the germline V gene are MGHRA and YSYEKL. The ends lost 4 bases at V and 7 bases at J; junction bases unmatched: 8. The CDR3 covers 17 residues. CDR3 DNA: TGCGCCAGCAGCCCCGCCGGGACTAGCGGGAGGGCATATACGCAGTATTTT. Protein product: CASSPAGTSGRAYTQYF.

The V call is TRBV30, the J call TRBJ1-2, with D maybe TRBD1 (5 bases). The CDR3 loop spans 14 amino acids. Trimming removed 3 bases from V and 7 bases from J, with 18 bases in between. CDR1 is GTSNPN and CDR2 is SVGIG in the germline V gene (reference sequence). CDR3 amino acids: CAWSPMIRAGGYTF. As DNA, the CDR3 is TGTGCCTGGAGCCCCATGATCAGGGCGGGTGGCTACACCTTC.

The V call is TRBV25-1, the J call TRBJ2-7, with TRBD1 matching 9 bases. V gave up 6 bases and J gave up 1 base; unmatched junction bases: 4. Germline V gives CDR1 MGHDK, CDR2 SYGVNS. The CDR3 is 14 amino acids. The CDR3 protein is CASSPGQGSYEQYF. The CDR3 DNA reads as TGTGCCAGCAGCCCGGGACAGGGTTCCTACGAGCAGTACTTC.

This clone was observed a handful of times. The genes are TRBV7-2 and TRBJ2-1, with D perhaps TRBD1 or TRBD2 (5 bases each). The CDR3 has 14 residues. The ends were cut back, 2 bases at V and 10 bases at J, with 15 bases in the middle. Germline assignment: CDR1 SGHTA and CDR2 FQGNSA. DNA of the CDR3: TGTGCCAGCAGCTTAACGGGACCCCACGGGGAGCAGTTCTTC. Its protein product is CASSLTGPHGEQFF. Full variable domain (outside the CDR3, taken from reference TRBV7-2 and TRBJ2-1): GAGVSQSPSNKVTEKGKDVELRCDPISGHTALYWYRQSLGQGLEFLIYFQGNSAPDKSGLPSDRFSAERTGGSVSTLTIQRTQQEDSAVYLCASSLTGPHGEQFFGPGTRLTVL.

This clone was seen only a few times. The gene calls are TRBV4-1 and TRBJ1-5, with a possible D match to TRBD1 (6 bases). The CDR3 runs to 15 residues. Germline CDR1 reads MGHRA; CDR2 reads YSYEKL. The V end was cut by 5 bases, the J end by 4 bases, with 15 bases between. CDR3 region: CASSATQGSNQPQHF. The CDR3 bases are TGCGCCAGCAGCGCGACACAGGGTTCGAATCAGCCCCAGCATTTT.

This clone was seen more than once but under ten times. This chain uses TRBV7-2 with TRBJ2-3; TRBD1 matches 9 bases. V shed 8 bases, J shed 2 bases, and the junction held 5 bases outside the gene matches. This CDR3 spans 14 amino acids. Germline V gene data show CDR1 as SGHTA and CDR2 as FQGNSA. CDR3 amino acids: CASSGTGYTDTQYF. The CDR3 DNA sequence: TGTGCCAGCTCCGGGACAGGGTACACAGATACGCAGTATTTT.

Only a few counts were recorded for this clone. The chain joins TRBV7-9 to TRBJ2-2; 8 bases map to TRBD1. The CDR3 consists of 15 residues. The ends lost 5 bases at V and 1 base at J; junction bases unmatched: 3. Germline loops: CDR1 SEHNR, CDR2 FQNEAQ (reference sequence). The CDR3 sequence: CASSAGTGNTGELFF. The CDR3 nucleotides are TGTGCCAGCAGCGCCGGGACAGGGAACACCGGGGAGCTGTTTTTT.

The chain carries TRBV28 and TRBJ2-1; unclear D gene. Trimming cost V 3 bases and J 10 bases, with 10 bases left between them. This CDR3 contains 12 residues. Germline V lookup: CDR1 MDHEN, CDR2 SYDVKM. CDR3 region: CASSFGRLEQFF. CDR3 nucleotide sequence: TGTGCCAGCAGTTTTGGTAGGCTGGAGCAGTTCTTC.

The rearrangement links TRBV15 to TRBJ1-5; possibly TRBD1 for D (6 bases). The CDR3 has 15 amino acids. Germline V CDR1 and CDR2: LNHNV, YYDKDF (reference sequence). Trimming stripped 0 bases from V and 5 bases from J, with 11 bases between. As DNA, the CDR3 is TGTGCCACCAGCAGAGAGAGGACAGACTATCAGCCCCAGCATTTT. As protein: CATSRERTDYQPQHF.

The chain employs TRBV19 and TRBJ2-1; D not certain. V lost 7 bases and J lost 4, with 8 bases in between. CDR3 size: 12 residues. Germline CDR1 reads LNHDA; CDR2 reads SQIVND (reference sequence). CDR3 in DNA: TGTGCCAGTATCGGCCGGTACAATGAGCAGTTCTTC. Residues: CASIGRYNEQFF.